This T cell receptor beta chain derives from a study of a mutant IDH1 vaccine in newly diagnosed glioma (dated by TCRdb to the early 2020s). Notes on the research overall: Patients were given eight vaccinations, in weeks 1, 3, 5, 7, 11, 15, 19 and 23, which matched visits V03 through V10. Peripheral blood was drawn at six visits: V03 (baseline), V05, V07, V10, V12 and V13. Vaccination began 4-6 weeks after radiotherapy alone, or alongside temozolomide cycles in the chemotherapy-containing groups. Before enrollment, most patients had been given radiochemotherapy with temozolomide as standard therapy, while the rest had received either radiotherapy alone or temozolomide alone. Of the approximately 30 treated patients, about 60% were male and around 40% were female, and the mean age was approximately 40 years. Longitudinal TCRB deep sequencing was done for about two dozen treated patients, wherever samples were available for exploratory analyses.

Findings and caveats that apply to the study as a whole: Across multiple MHC alleles, vaccine-induced immune responses were seen in around 93% of patients. Availability determined which PBMC samples were chosen for TCRB deep sequencing. The authors noted that analyses of patient blood samples could not be reproduced because of sample limitations. Pseudoprogression appeared unrelated to alterations in the top peripheral T cell clonotypes detected by TCRB sequencing.

Libraries were constructed by the immunoSEQ multiplex PCR assay. Rearranged TCR beta chain sequences were amplified with the hsTCRB Kit following the manufacturer's protocol. An Illumina MiSeq was used to sequence the TCRB libraries. The study's own analysis went as follows. The proprietary platform of the kit vendor was used for demultiplexing, trimming and gene mapping. Here the immuneACCESS table is served through TCRdb, limited to in-frame sequences with V and J called. Missing clones are a known gap in these copies; in checked studies unresolved V genes cover under half, and the rest lacks a known reason. V, J and clone size are those of that table, while D and trimming were read from the DNA. This sample has about 36,000 clones in its table, and roughly 76% of those were observed once. Together, the top ten hold about 12% of the sample. Concerning this clone: What this receptor recognizes is not known. Within one base of it there is no much larger clone, and no base qualities were kept.

Reading the label with the study, this specimen's time point is: week 5, during vaccination. Every vaccine dose consisted of 300 ug of a 20-mer mutant IDH1 peptide in Montanide, administered subcutaneously together with topical imiquimod. Donors had newly diagnosed WHO grade 3 or 4 IDH1-mutant astrocytomas with loss of nuclear ATRX. The samples were drawn from NOA16, a multicentre, single-arm, open-label phase I trial in Germany that tested a mutant IDH1 peptide vaccine in humans for the first time. The DNeasy Blood and Tissue Kit was used to extract genomic DNA from EDTA blood for TCRB sequencing. The CDR3 starts with the cysteine, ends with the phenylalanine, and has 15 residues. Solely the CDR3 DNA is kept, with 45 bases framed from the first base. The germline V gene provides CDR1 ENHRY and CDR2 SYGVKD. Unmatched junction bases come to 15, with V trimmed by 9 bases and J by 5 bases.

The rearranged segments are TRBV10-3 and TRBJ2-5, with 7 bases aligning to TRBD1. The origin of this receptor is a middle-aged man with glioma. The sample here was PBMCs, taken from a glioma patient whose treatment included an IDH1 peptide vaccine. The CDR3 in this case is CAIRRGTAMGETQYF. The DNA sequence is given as TGTGCCATTCGTAGAGGGACAGCTATGGGGGAGACCCAGTACTTC.